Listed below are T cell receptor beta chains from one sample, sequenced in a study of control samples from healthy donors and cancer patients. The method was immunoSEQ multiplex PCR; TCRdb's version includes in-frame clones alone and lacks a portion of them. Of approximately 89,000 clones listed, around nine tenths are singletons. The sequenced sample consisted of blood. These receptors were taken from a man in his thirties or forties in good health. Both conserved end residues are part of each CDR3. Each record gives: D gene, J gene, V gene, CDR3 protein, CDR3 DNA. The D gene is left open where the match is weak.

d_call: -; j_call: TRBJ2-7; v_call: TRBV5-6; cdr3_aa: CASSLSVGGPYEQYF; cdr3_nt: TGTGCCAGCAGCTTGTCGGTCGGCGGACCGTACGAGCAGTACTTC
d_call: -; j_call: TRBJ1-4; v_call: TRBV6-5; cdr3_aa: CASSSNGGTNEKLFF; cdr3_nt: TGTGCCAGCAGCTCCAATGGAGGAACTAATGAAAAACTGTTTTTT
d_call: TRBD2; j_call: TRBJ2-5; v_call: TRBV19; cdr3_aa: CASSIGGGQETQYF; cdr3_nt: TGTGCCAGTAGTATAGGGGGGGGGCAAGAGACCCAGTACTTC
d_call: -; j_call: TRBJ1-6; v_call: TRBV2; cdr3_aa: CASLAGPDSPLHF; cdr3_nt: TGTGCCAGCTTAGCCGGTCCGGATTCACCCCTCCACTTT
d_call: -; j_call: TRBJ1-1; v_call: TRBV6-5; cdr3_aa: CASSFRRNTEAFF; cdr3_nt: TGTGCCAGCAGTTTTCGGAGGAACACTGAAGCTTTCTTT
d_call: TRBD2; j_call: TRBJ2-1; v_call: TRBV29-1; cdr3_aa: CSVVASGDQAASYNEQFF; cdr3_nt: TGCAGCGTTGTGGCTAGCGGGGATCAGGCGGCCTCCTACAATGAGCAGTTCTTC
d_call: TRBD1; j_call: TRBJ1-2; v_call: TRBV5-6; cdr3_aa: CASSPTGVGYTF; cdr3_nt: TGTGCCAGCAGCCCCACAGGGGTGGGCTACACCTTC
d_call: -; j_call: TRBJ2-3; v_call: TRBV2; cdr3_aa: CASSEAGVGDTQYF; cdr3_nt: TGTGCCAGCAGTGAAGCGGGTGTAGGGGATACGCAGTATTTT
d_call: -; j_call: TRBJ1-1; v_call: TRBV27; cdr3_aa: CASSLTLNTEAFF; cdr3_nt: TGTGCCAGCAGTTTAACGCTGAACACTGAAGCTTTCTTT
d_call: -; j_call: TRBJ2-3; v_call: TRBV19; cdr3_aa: CASSTRGGGLDTQYF; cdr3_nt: TGTGCCAGTAGTACTAGAGGAGGTGGTCTGGATACGCAGTATTTT
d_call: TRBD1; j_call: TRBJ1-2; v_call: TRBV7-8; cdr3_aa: CASSLLLGTGLKLAGYTF; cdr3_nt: TGTGCCAGCAGCCTATTGCTTGGGACAGGGTTAAAGTTGGCTGGCTACACCTTC
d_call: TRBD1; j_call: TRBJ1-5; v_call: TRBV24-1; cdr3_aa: CATIPKGQGRSNQPQHF; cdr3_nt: TGTGCCACCATCCCAAAGGGACAGGGGAGATCGAATCAGCCCCAGCATTTT
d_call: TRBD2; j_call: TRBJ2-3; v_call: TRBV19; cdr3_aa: CASSMASGGRDTQYF; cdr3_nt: TGTGCCAGTAGTATGGCTAGCGGGGGAAGGGATACGCAGTATTTT
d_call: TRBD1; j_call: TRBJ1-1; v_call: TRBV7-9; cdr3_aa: CATSGTEYTEAFF; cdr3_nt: TGTGCCACTTCCGGGACAGAGTACACTGAAGCTTTCTTT